Detailed here is one T cell receptor (beta chain). No antigen is known for it. This sample is part of a study of blood T cells in healthy people across ages. Study-wide results and limits: No conclusive comparison of naive versus antigen-experienced cells was possible with unsorted PBMCs. Naive CD4+ cells and diversity were both higher in long-lived donors than in aged donors.

The CDR3 is 13 amino acids. Germline V gene lookup returns CDR1 SGDLS and CDR2 YYNGEE. Trimming at V came to 3 bases and at J to 6 bases, leaving 2 bases not matched to a gene. The authors ran a second PCR of roughly 6 to 12 cycles using a sample-barcoded 5' primer and a J-beta primer mix. TCRdb processed the 5' RACE reads anew with MiXCR; each CDR3 protein has one entry. The profile shows more than 650,000 distinct CDR3 sequences, 22% of them singletons. The chain couples TRBV9 to TRBJ1-5; 8 nucleotides match TRBD1. The source is a man between 65 and 80 years old in good health. The sequenced material came from blood. For the CDR3, the DNA is TGTGCCAGCAGCGCAGGGGGCCCTCAGCCCCAGCATTTT. This encodes CASSAGGPQPQHF.